Shown below are 18 T cell receptor beta chains from a single sample sequenced in a study of blood T cells in healthy people across ages. Alongside a J-beta primer mix, a sample-barcoded 5' primer served in a second PCR lasting roughly 6 to 12 cycles. TCRdb fed the 5' RACE reads into MiXCR, producing one record per CDR3 protein. This table has around 800,000 distinct CDR3 sequences, less than 80% appearing once. The sample taken for sequencing was blood. Receptors originate from a man aged 25-40 years in good health.

The gene calls are TRBV7-2 and TRBJ2-7, with a tentative D call TRBD1 (6 bases). Germline CDR1 is SGHTA and CDR2 is FQGNSA. This CDR3 has 15 residues. V lost 4 bases and J lost 2, with 15 bases in between. CDR3 sequence reads: CASSSAAGAAYEQYF. Here the CDR3 DNA reads TGTGCCAGCAGCTCAGCGGCAGGGGCCGCCTACGAGCAGTACTTC. The full variable domain, with the rest looked up from reference TRBV7-2 and TRBJ2-7, is GAGVSQSPSNKVTEKGKDVELRCDPISGHTALYWYRQSLGQGLEFLIYFQGNSAPDKSGLPSDRFSAERTGGSVSTLTIQRTQQEDSAVYLCASSSAAGAAYEQYFGPGTRLTVT.

The chain is built from TRBV7-2 and TRBJ2-7; 10 nucleotides agree with TRBD2. TRBJ2-5 explains the end of the DNA better; the J call may be wrong. This CDR3 spans 16 amino acids. Germline lookup yields CDR1 SGHTA and CDR2 FQGNSA. The CDR3 is CASSLDGAGGKETQYF. The DNA for the CDR3 is TGTGCCAGCAGCTTAGATGGAGCGGGGGGGAAGGAGACCCAGTACTTC.

The CDR3: CASSQPGQGGNYGYTF. CDR3 in DNA: TGTGCCAGCAGCCAACCGGGACAGGGGGGTAACTATGGCTACACCTTC. The J gene is TRBJ1-2, the V gene TRBV4-2, with 11 bases identical to TRBD1. This CDR3 spans 16 amino acids. Trimming took 2 bases from V and 1 from J; bases not matched to a gene: 3. Per the germline V gene, CDR1 is LGHNA and CDR2 is YNFKEQ.

The V and J genes are TRBV3-1 and TRBJ1-3; no firm D call. V dropped 2 bases and J dropped 0 bases, with 8 bases sitting between them. There are 15 residues in the CDR3. Germline V lookup: CDR1 LGHDT, CDR2 YNNKEL (reference sequence). The CDR3 DNA reads TGTGCCAGCAGCCAATATCTGAGCTCTGGAAACACCATATATTTT. It encodes CASSQYLSSGNTIYF.

This chain links TRBV7-3 with TRBJ2-1, with 10 positions matching TRBD2. CDR3 length equals 16 residues. After removal of 1 base from V and 2 bases from J, the junction contained 2 bases not matched to a gene. The V gene's germline CDR1 is SGHTA and CDR2 FQGTGA. The CDR3 DNA follows: TGTGCCAGCAGCTTAATGCTAGCGGGGGCCTACAATGAGCAGTTCTTC. Translation gives CASSLMLAGAYNEQFF.

V gene TRBV14 combines with J gene TRBJ2-4; D remains ambiguous. The DNA matches TRBJ2-7 better at its end, which makes the J call doubtful. Germline V lookup: CDR1 SGHDN, CDR2 FVKESK. The CDR3 totals 14 residues. CDR3 nucleotide sequence: TGTGCCAGCAGCGCAAGACACGGTTCATACGAGCAGTACTTC. It codes for CASSARHGSYEQYF.

The rearrangement uses TRBV28 and TRBJ2-7, with 11 bases fitting TRBD2. V shed 7 bases, J shed 3 bases, and the junction held 5 bases outside the gene matches. Germline V CDR1 and CDR2: MDHEN, SYDVKM. CDR3 size: 14 residues. The CDR3 region is CASTRLAGLYEQYF. CDR3 in DNA: TGTGCCAGCACCCGACTAGCGGGGCTCTACGAGCAGTACTTC.

This clonotype was detected only a few times. The chain has TRBV5-6 and TRBJ2-7; D not certain. The V gene's germline CDR1 is SGHDT and CDR2 YYEEEE. This CDR3 region has 14 residues. Trimming pared 0 bases from V and 2 bases from J, leaving 9 bases between. For the CDR3, the DNA is TGTGCCAGCAGCTTGGTCGCAGCCACCTACGAGCAGTACTTC. Translating gives CASSLVAATYEQYF. The full variable domain, with the rest looked up from reference TRBV5-6 and TRBJ2-7, is DAGVTQSPTHLIKTRGQQVTLRCSPKSGHDTVSWYQQALGQGPQFIFQYYEEEERQRGNFPDRFSGHQFPNYSSELNVNALLLGDSALYLCASSLVAATYEQYFGPGTRLTVT.

This clonotype was seen once. The genes are TRBV28 and TRBJ2-1; D not certain. CDR3 size: 13 residues. Trimming cost V 6 bases and J 3 bases, with 9 bases left between them. Germline-derived CDR1 and CDR2 are MDHEN and SYDVKM. This chain's CDR3 is CASSPARYNEQFF. In nucleotides, the CDR3 is TGTGCCAGCAGCCCAGCACGCTACAATGAGCAGTTCTTC.

The chain has TRBV6-5 and TRBJ2-2, with 7 positions matching TRBD1. Germline CDR1 MNHEY, CDR2 SVGAGI. This CDR3 has 14 residues. The J segment lost 8 bases and the V segment lost 7 bases, leaving 10 bases of the junction unmatched. This chain's CDR3 is CASTTPQGIGELFF. In DNA form, the CDR3 reads TGTGCCAGCACGACCCCACAGGGGATAGGGGAGCTGTTTTTT.

CDR3 DNA: TGTGCCAGCAGTTTGCGGGGGGGGGCTGGCGACGAGCAGTTCTTC. Its protein is CASSLRGGAGDEQFF. This sequence joins TRBV27 and TRBJ2-1; 9 nucleotides match TRBD2. The CDR3 length is 15 residues. Per germline, CDR1 MNHEY and CDR2 SMNVEV (reference sequence). With 3 bases clipped from V and 10 bases from J, the junction kept 10 bases outside the gene matches.

The V gene is TRBV10-3, the J gene TRBJ2-6; the D gene is possibly TRBD1 (5 bases). The length of the CDR3 is 15 residues. With 2 bases removed from V and 0 bases from J, the gap between germline ends came to 5 bases. Per germline, CDR1 ENHRY and CDR2 SYGVKD. The CDR3 DNA reads TGTGCCATCAGTGAGACAGGCTCTGGGGCCAACGTCCTGACTTTC. This sequence encodes CAISETGSGANVLTF.

This sequence joins TRBV7-6 and TRBJ1-1; a possible D gene is TRBD1 (5 bases). This CDR3 is built from 15 residues. Trimming took 1 base from V and 0 from J, leaving 9 bases between them. Germline CDR1 and CDR2: SGHVS and FNYEAQ. CDR3 loop: CASSLGTTMNTEAFF. CDR3 in DNA: TGTGCCAGCAGCTTAGGGACAACCATGAACACTGAAGCTTTCTTT. Filled out from reference TRBV7-6 and TRBJ1-1, the complete variable domain reads GAGVSQSPRYKVTKRGQDVALRCDPISGHVSLYWYRQALGQGPEFLTYFNYEAQQDKSGLPNDRFSAERPEGSISTLTIQRTEQRDSAMYRCASSLGTTMNTEAFFGQGTRLTVV.

In its sample, this clonotype was seen a few times. The gene calls are TRBV29-1 and TRBJ2-4; D tentatively reads TRBD1 or TRBD2 (5 bases each). This CDR3 comprises 12 residues. Trimming removed 3 bases at V and 15 bases at J, with 18 bases between. CDR1 is SQVTM and CDR2 is ANQGSEA in the germline V gene. Written as DNA, the CDR3 is TGCAGCGTTGAGGGGGACCCCCAGGCTCGGTACTTC. It encodes CSVEGDPQARYF.

This clonotype was recorded a few times. The chain recombines TRBV20-1 with TRBJ2-5, with a weak D call TRBD1 (6 bases). The CDR3 sequence is 13 residues long. Germline V gene lookup returns CDR1 DFQATT and CDR2 SNEGSKA (reference sequence). V lost 1 base, J lost 0 bases, and 6 bases lay in between. CDR3 sequence (DNA): TGCAGTGCTAGAGGGGACAACCAAGAGACCCAGTACTTC. Protein sequence: CSARGDNQETQYF.

The chain has TRBV20-1 and TRBJ2-1; D is unclear. Trimming shortened V by 0 bases and J by 2 bases, and 5 bases separated the two germline ends. Per the germline V gene, CDR1 is DFQATT and CDR2 is SNEGSKA (reference sequence). This CDR3 region has 13 residues. CDR3 amino acids: CSARDGAYNEQFF. The CDR3 nucleotides read TGCAGTGCTAGAGACGGAGCCTACAATGAGCAGTTCTTC.

This sequence joins TRBV6-5 and TRBJ2-3; TRBD1 is a possible D gene (6 bases). Trimming removed 6 bases at V and 0 bases at J, with 16 bases between. The germline gives CDR1 MNHEY, CDR2 SVGAGI. This CDR3 comprises 16 residues. CDR3 amino acids: CASRPFEGESTDTQYF. The CDR3 nucleotides are TGTGCCAGCAGACCTTTTGAGGGGGAGAGCACAGATACGCAGTATTTT.

This sequence joins TRBV21-1 and TRBJ2-1; whether TRBD1, the table's D call, matches the DNA was not checked. TRBV21-1 counts as a pseudogene. The CDR3 consists of 15 residues. The CDR3, as DNA: TGTGCCAGCAACCCAGGGCTGAGCTCCTACAATGAGCAGTTCTTC. Amino acid sequence: CASNPGLSSYNEQFF.